Following are 11 T cell receptor beta chains from one sample sequenced in a study of blood T cell repertoires in COVID-19. Using immunoSEQ multiplex PCR, the repertoire was profiled, and TCRdb retains in-frame clones only, with some absent. The sample consists of about 270,000 clones, approximately 81% of them appearing once. Input material: peripheral blood. These receptors all stem from a woman under 30 with acute or convalescent COVID-19.

The J gene is TRBJ1-4, the V gene TRBV18; 7 bases are shared with TRBD1. The CDR3 runs 17 residues. CDR1 and CDR2 from the germline V gene are KGHSH and LQKENI. V trimming: 1 base; J trimming: 11 bases; junction bases outside the gene matches: 16. The chain's CDR3 is CASSPLQTRDSGGKLFF. The DNA for the CDR3 is TGTGCCAGCTCACCACTGCAAACCCGGGACAGTGGAGGGAAACTGTTTTTT.

This clone came up once. The V gene is TRBV12-3 or TRBV12-4, the J gene TRBJ2-1; TRBD2 might be the D (6 bases). V was shortened by 5 bases and J by 13 bases, with 15 bases between the two germline ends. The CDR3 runs to 12 residues. CDR3 loop: CASSLQEGPQFF. The DNA of the CDR3 is TGTGCCAGCAGTCTTCAGGAGGGCCCCCAGTTCTTC.

V gene TRBV4-3 combines with J gene TRBJ2-1; D is unresolved. The germline V gene encodes CDR1 LGHNA and CDR2 YSLEER. This CDR3 spans 13 amino acids. V lost 1 base and J 12 bases, leaving 13 bases between the germline ends. Here the CDR3 DNA reads TGCGCCAGCAGCCAAGCAGGCCGATCGGTGCAGTTCTTC. Amino acid sequence: CASSQAGRSVQFF.

The V gene is TRBV4-2, the J gene TRBJ1-2; D not resolved. Trimming cost V 1 base and J 0 bases, with 9 bases left between them. Germline CDR1 and CDR2: LGHNA and YNFKEQ. The CDR3 sequence is 15 residues long. The CDR3 reads CASSQGAGPNYGYTF. The CDR3, as DNA: TGTGCCAGCAGCCAAGGGGCGGGCCCTAACTATGGCTACACCTTC.

Concerning this clone: A far larger clone is a single base away, which makes a read error likely. This rearrangement joins TRBV10-1 to TRBJ2-2; 13 bases match TRBD2. This CDR3 has 15 amino acids. Per germline, CDR1 WNHNN and CDR2 SYGVQD (reference sequence). V shed 4 bases and J 4 bases; nucleotides not matched to a gene: 0. DNA of the CDR3: TGCGCCAGCAGTGGGACTAGCGGGAGCACCGGGGAGCTGTTTTTT. Residues: CASSGTSGSTGELFF.

This chain joins TRBV28 and TRBJ2-5, with a possible D match to TRBD2 (5 bases). Trimming shortened V by 8 bases and J by 0 bases, and 10 bases separated the two germline ends. This CDR3 is built from 13 residues. Germline CDR1 reads MDHEN; CDR2 reads SYDVKM. CDR3 in DNA: TGTGCCAGCTTAGGCGGGTACCAAGAGACCCAGTACTTC. This codes for CASLGGYQETQYF. Full variable domain (rest looked up from reference TRBV28 and TRBJ2-5): DVKVTQSSRYLVKRTGEKVFLECVQDMDHENMFWYRQDPGLGLRLIYFSYDVKMKEKGDIPEGYSVSREKKERFSLILESASTNQTSMYLCASLGGYQETQYFGPGTRLLVL.

The sample holds one count of this clone. The rearrangement uses TRBV4-1 and TRBJ2-1; maybe TRBD1 (6 bases). CDR1 and CDR2 (germline): MGHRA, YSYEKL. V shed 4 bases and J shed 9 bases, with 10 bases lying between them. The CDR3 totals 12 residues. CDR3 sequence (DNA): TGCGCCAGCAGCCCCAAAGGGGGTGAGCAGTTCTTC. Encoded protein: CASSPKGGEQFF.

The chain combines TRBV6-2 or TRBV6-3 with TRBJ2-7; D perhaps matches TRBD1 (6 bases). Deletions cut 0 bases from V and 6 bases from J, with 15 bases between. This CDR3 is 15 amino acids long. Germline CDR1 and CDR2: MNHEY and SVGEGT. CDR3 sequence: CASSYSGTPVFEQYF. In DNA, the CDR3 is TGTGCCAGCAGTTACTCCGGGACACCTGTTTTCGAGCAGTACTTC.

This sequence joins TRBV7-2 and TRBJ2-7; the D gene is possibly TRBD2 (5 bases). V dropped 7 bases and J dropped 7 bases, with 20 bases sitting between them. The CDR3 is made up of 14 amino acids. Germline CDR1 is SGHTA and CDR2 is FQGNSA. The CDR3 loop reads CASTPIVGAREQYF. CDR3 DNA: TGTGCCAGCACCCCCATAGTGGGAGCTAGGGAGCAGTACTTC.

The rearrangement links TRBV18 to TRBJ2-7; D possibly corresponds to TRBD2 (5 bases). In germline, CDR1 is KGHSH, CDR2 LQKENI. The CDR3 length is 14 residues. V was clipped by 3 bases and J by 5 bases, with 14 bases between them. CDR3: CASSPRNSEHEQYF. The CDR3 DNA reads as TGTGCCAGCTCACCCCGGAATAGCGAGCACGAGCAGTACTTC. Together with reference TRBV18 and TRBJ2-7, the CDR3 gives the full variable domain: NAGVMQNPRHLVRRRGQEARLRCSPMKGHSHVYWYRQLPEEGLKFMVYLQKENIIDESGMPKERFSAEFPKEGPSILRIQQVVRGDSAAYFCASSPRNSEHEQYFGPGTRLTVT.

The chain uses TRBV2 and TRBJ2-7; weak D call: TRBD2 (6 bases). Germline loops: CDR1 SNHLY, CDR2 FYNNEI. Trimming cost V 5 bases and J 6 bases, with 20 bases left between them. This CDR3 comprises 15 residues. Here the CDR3 reads CASSRNGRELGEQYF. In DNA form, the CDR3 reads TGTGCCAGCAGTCGGAACGGGAGAGAGTTGGGCGAGCAGTACTTC.